These T cell receptor beta chains were read from a single sample in a study of beta chain features in type 1 diabetes. Here immunoSEQ multiplex PCR was the method, and the copy in TCRdb shows in-frame clones only, minus some. This repertoire shows some 900,000 clones, 15% to 20% found once; its top ten account for around 0.02%. Input material: naive CD4+ T cells from blood. The origin of the receptors is a woman aged 18 to 35 in good health. The conserved cysteine and the conserved F or W are not part of the CDR3 here.

J,V,CDR3
TRBJ2-5,TRBV5-6,ASSLGGSTSQY
TRBJ1-4,TRBV21-1,ASSIYVQDRREKLF
TRBJ2-5,TRBV28,ASSGWETQY
TRBJ1-2,TRBV7-9,ASSPGQGFSYGYT
TRBJ1-2,TRBV20-1,SAPLWYGYT
TRBJ2-7,TRBV7-9,ASSTAYEQY
TRBJ2-5,TRBV11-2,ASSLSGGNIGETQY
TRBJ1-2,TRBV27,ASRSVAGHGYT
TRBJ2-7,TRBV7-8,ASSLATGPYYEQY
TRBJ2-1,TRBV6-6,ASIKESEQF
TRBJ2-5,TRBV7-2,ASSLRTTYPETQY
TRBJ2-6,TRBV5-1,ASSLYSGTKNSGANVLT
TRBJ2-7,TRBV5-6,ASSGVGEQY
TRBJ2-1,TRBV5-1,ASSLSSRGSYNEQF
TRBJ2-7,TRBV7-9,ASSSGLALEQY
TRBJ1-1,TRBV7-9,ASSLVPGRNTEAF
TRBJ2-7,TRBV2,ASSQTSGRRDEQY
TRBJ1-1,TRBV29-1,SGQMTLMNTEAF
TRBJ2-5,TRBV6-8,ASSTWRTVGGDWETQY
TRBJ2-3,TRBV2,ASSVYRGADTQY
TRBJ2-3,TRBV6-5,ATATTGDSLYTQY
TRBJ1-1,TRBV2,ASSAEMNTEAF
TRBJ1-1,TRBV7-2,ASSYDSLSTEAF
TRBJ2-2,TRBV28,ASSFQVPGELF
TRBJ1-1,TRBV29-1,SVRKGHNTEAF
TRBJ2-3,TRBV18,ASSPPGQGFADTQY
TRBJ1-1,TRBV10-3,AISGTGDTEAF
TRBJ2-5,TRBV7-9,ASSSGQAETQY
TRBJ2-3,TRBV9,ASSVDLGTDTQY
TRBJ1-1,TRBV15,ATRGERGQMNTEAF
TRBJ2-3,TRBV6-1,ASRGLAGRTDTQY
TRBJ1-5,TRBV28,ASLRDRVPNQPQH
TRBJ2-7,TRBV6-6,ASSYMDWSYEQY
TRBJ2-3,TRBV2,ASSDEGTDTQY
TRBJ2-7,TRBV28,ASSWSGPTEQY
TRBJ2-1,TRBV15,ATSRGLAGGETYNEQF
TRBJ2-1,TRBV18,ASSPMSSYNEQF
TRBJ2-3,TRBV11-1,ASSLTRVTDTQY
TRBJ1-2,TRBV14,ASSLGASGYT
TRBJ2-4,TRBV28,ASSFAAGGPEDIQY
TRBJ2-3,TRBV19,ASSISGAITDTQY
TRBJ1-2,TRBV19,ASSIQGRILYGYT
TRBJ2-5,TRBV18,ASSANLAAIQETQY
TRBJ2-1,TRBV19,ASSMRGWEAYEQF
TRBJ2-3,TRBV19,ASMSRSMTSSSTDTQY
TRBJ1-2,TRBV6-5,ASSPDRGYHGYT
TRBJ2-3,TRBV27,ASSLFGDRVFSTDTQY